Each of the 10 T cell receptor beta chains below was sequenced from the same sample in a study of blood T cell repertoires in COVID-19. Sequencing was performed with immunoSEQ multiplex PCR; in TCRdb, only in-frame clones are kept and a portion is missing. The sample lists 150,000 to 200,000 clones, 84% occurring once. Sample: PBMCs or T cells enriched from blood (not recorded which). All receptors derive from a man aged 50 to 60 who had recovered from COVID-19.

The chain recombines TRBV4-1 with TRBJ1-2, with a possible D match to TRBD1 (6 bases). The CDR3 is made up of 13 amino acids. V lost 4 bases and J 2 bases, leaving 8 bases between the germline ends. Looked up from germline, CDR1 is MGHRA and CDR2 is YSYEKL. The CDR3 DNA sequence: TGCGCCAGCAGCCGGACAGACAACTATGGCTACACCTTC. It codes for CASSRTDNYGYTF.

The genes are TRBV14 and TRBJ1-2; TRBD1 agrees at 8 bases. Germline V gene lookup returns CDR1 SGHDN and CDR2 FVKESK. The CDR3 runs to 15 residues. Trimming took 2 bases from V and 8 from J; bases not matched to a gene: 10. The CDR3 region is CASSQFGQGLGGYTF. The CDR3 DNA sequence: TGTGCCAGCAGCCAATTTGGACAGGGTCTAGGAGGCTACACCTTC. Full variable domain (outside the CDR3, taken from reference TRBV14 and TRBJ1-2): EAGVTQFPSHSVIEKGQTVTLRCDPISGHDNLYWYRRVMGKEIKFLLHFVKESKQDESGMPNNRFLAERTGGTYSTLKVQPAELEDSGVYFCASSQFGQGLGGYTFGSGTRLTVV.

V usage is TRBV5-1 and J usage is TRBJ1-2; 7 bases map to TRBD1. Germline V CDR1 and CDR2: SGHRS, YFSETQ. J was trimmed by 6 bases and V by 6 bases; bases with no gene match: 8. This CDR3 has 13 amino acids. This CDR3 reads CASNGGGADGYTF. CDR3 sequence (DNA): TGCGCCAGCAACGGAGGGGGCGCGGATGGCTACACCTTC.

The V call is TRBV10-1, the J call TRBJ1-1; TRBD1 aligns across 9 bases. Germline CDR1 reads WNHNN; CDR2 reads SYGVQD (reference sequence). CDR3 size: 13 residues. V lost 6 bases to trimming and J lost 5 bases; unmatched junction nucleotides: 4. The CDR3 nucleotides read TGCGCCAGCAGACAGGGGGCCGAAACTGAAGCTTTCTTT. Translated, it gives CASRQGAETEAFF.

Judged by abundance, this clone is medium-sized (0.01 to 0.1%). This chain uses TRBV7-3 with TRBJ1-2, with 12 bases matching TRBD1. Germline trimming cut 4 bases from V and 8 bases from J; bases unmatched to any gene: 2. Germline CDR1 is SGHTA and CDR2 is FQGTGA. The CDR3 is 13 amino acids. The CDR3 here is CASSSGTGGGYTF. CDR3 coding DNA: TGTGCCAGCAGCTCCGGGACAGGGGGCGGCTACACCTTC. Supplemented by reference TRBV7-3 and TRBJ1-2, the full variable domain reads GAGVSQTPSNKVTEKGKYVELRCDPISGHTALYWYRQSLGQGPEFLIYFQGTGAADDSGLPNDRFFAVRPEGSVSTLKIQRTERGDSAVYLCASSSGTGGGYTFGSGTRLTVV.

The chain joins TRBV10-3 to TRBJ2-3; the D gene is possibly TRBD2 (6 bases). The germline V gene encodes CDR1 ENHRY and CDR2 SYGVKD. This CDR3 comprises 17 residues. The V end was cut by 8 bases, the J end by 0 bases, with 21 bases between. The CDR3 loop is CAIGEGGPGSSTDTQYF. CDR3 bases: TGTGCCATCGGGGAAGGAGGGCCGGGGTCTAGCACAGATACGCAGTATTTT.

The V gene is TRBV7-9, the J gene TRBJ1-4; 7 nucleotides agree with TRBD1. CDR3 length equals 15 residues. Germline values: CDR1 SEHNR, CDR2 FQNEAQ (reference sequence). J was trimmed by 1 base and V by 5 bases; bases with no gene match: 4. The CDR3 loop reads CASSGTGVTNEKLFF. For the CDR3, the DNA is TGTGCCAGCAGCGGTACAGGGGTAACTAATGAAAAACTGTTTTTT.

The gene calls are TRBV5-1 and TRBJ2-3; D may be TRBD1 (5 bases). The ends were cut back, 0 bases at V and 2 bases at J, with 10 bases in the middle. CDR3 length: 15 residues. Germline CDR1 SGHRS, CDR2 YFSETQ. The CDR3 protein is CASSLEWGPTDTQYF. DNA of the CDR3: TGCGCCAGCAGCTTGGAGTGGGGCCCCACAGATACGCAGTATTTT. Drawing the rest from reference TRBV5-1 and TRBJ2-3, the complete variable domain is KAGVTQTPRYLIKTRGQQVTLSCSPISGHRSVSWYQQTPGQGLQFLFEYFSETQRNKGNFPGRFSGRQFSNSRSEMNVSTLELGDSALYLCASSLEWGPTDTQYFGPGTRLTVL.

V gene TRBV24-1 combines with J gene TRBJ2-5; D is possibly TRBD1 (6 bases). Germline assignment: CDR1 KGHDR and CDR2 SFDVKD. The CDR3 loop spans 13 amino acids. V lost 6 bases and J lost 0, with 7 bases in between. CDR3 coding DNA: TGTGCCACCAGTAGGGGGTACCAAGAGACCCAGTACTTC. Translating gives CATSRGYQETQYF.

The chain has TRBV5-6 and TRBJ1-2; 7 bases match TRBD1. Unmatched junction bases numbered 1, after V lost 0 bases and J lost 2 bases. This CDR3 comprises 14 residues. Germline CDR1 is SGHDT and CDR2 is YYEEEE. The CDR3 DNA is TGTGCCAGCAGCTTGGGCAGGGGGAACTATGGCTACACCTTC. Encoded protein: CASSLGRGNYGYTF.